These T cell receptor beta chains were read from a single sample in a study of blood T cell repertoires in COVID-19. Assay used: immunoSEQ multiplex PCR; TCRdb lists only in-frame clones, some missing. The table has about 180,000 clones, approximately 83% seen once; the top ten hold around 9%. The specimen was peripheral blood. The receptors were sampled from a man aged 50 or older with active or convalescent COVID-19. Both conserved end residues are part of each CDR3. D genes are given only for firm matches.

v_gene,j_gene,d_gene,CDR3nt,CDR3aa
TRBV24-1,TRBJ2-1,TRBD1,TGTGCCACCAGTGATCAGGACAGGTTGGGCAATGAGCAGTTCTTC,CATSDQDRLGNEQFF
TRBV13,TRBJ1-2,-,TGTGCCAGCAGCTTAGGCGAGGGTGGTGACAGGAGGTGGGGGAACTATGGCTACACCTTC,CASSLGEGGDRRWGNYGYTF
TRBV6-5,TRBJ2-3,-,TGTGCCAGCAGCCCGGACATGGCGCAGTATTTT,CASSPDMAQYF
TRBV13,TRBJ2-2,-,TGTGCCAGCAGCTCCTCCCCCCGGACTGGGGGGACCGGGGAGCTGTTTTTT,CASSSSPRTGGTGELFF
TRBV3-1/TRBV3-2,TRBJ1-4,-,TGTGCCAGCAGCCAAGAAACAGGCGCCCTTGACTATGAAAAACTGTTTTTT,CASSQETGALDYEKLFF
TRBV5-5,TRBJ2-3,-,TGTGCCAGCAGCGGTACTAGTACGCAGTATTTT,CASSGTSTQYF
TRBV7-2,TRBJ2-3,TRBD1,TGTGCCAGCAGCTTCCCAGGGGGCCCGACAGATACGCAGTATTTT,CASSFPGGPTDTQYF
TRBV6-5,TRBJ2-3,TRBD1,TGTGCCAGCAAGACAGGGGGCTCAGATACGCAGTATTTT,CASKTGGSDTQYF
TRBV29-1,TRBJ2-7,TRBD2,TGCAGCGTTGCTGGACTAGCGGGAGTCGGGTCCTACGAGCAGTACTTC,CSVAGLAGVGSYEQYF
TRBV7-2,TRBJ1-5,TRBD1,TGTGCCAGCAGCTCAGGGACAGGGGCCTTCAATCAGCCCCAGCATTTT,CASSSGTGAFNQPQHF
TRBV5-5,TRBJ1-2,-,TGTGCCAGCAGCTTGGGGCAGTCAGCTAACTATGGCTACACCTTC,CASSLGQSANYGYTF
TRBV4-1,TRBJ2-7,TRBD1,TGCGCCAGCAGCCAAGGGGGGACAGTCCCCTACGAGCAGTACTTC,CASSQGGTVPYEQYF